Following are 28 T cell receptor beta chains from one sample sequenced in a study of cytomegalovirus exposure and HLA in healthy donors. Primers: 60 Vbeta forward and 13 Jbeta reverse. The assay was immunoSEQ multiplex PCR, and TCRdb's table has in-frame clones only and misses some. Of some 110,000 clones in the sample, around 75% are singletons; the top ten hold around 2.8%. The material sequenced was PBMCs. These TCRs come from a male donor in good health and CMV-seropositive.

The gene calls are TRBV2 and TRBJ2-3; TRBD2 agrees at 10 bases. The CDR3 loop spans 17 amino acids. In germline, CDR1 is SNHLY, CDR2 FYNNEI. The J segment lost 1 base and the V segment lost 8 bases, leaving 12 bases of the junction unmatched. The CDR3 nucleotides read TGTGCCAGCCTTCGCGTGTCTAGCGGGAGTGGCACAGATACGCAGTATTTT. Protein product: CASLRVSSGSGTDTQYF.

In DNA, the CDR3 is TGCGCCAGCAGTAGGGAGCAGGGGGCGCATGGCTACACCTTC. Protein product: CASSREQGAHGYTF. The chain carries TRBV5-1 and TRBJ1-2; the match to TRBD1 covers 8 bases. The CDR3 has 14 amino acids. V lost 5 bases, J lost 6 bases, and 9 bases stayed unmatched. CDR1 SGHRS and CDR2 YFSETQ come from the germline V gene.

The rearrangement uses TRBV7-2 and TRBJ2-3, with D possibly being TRBD2 (5 bases). V gave up 2 bases and J gave up 4 bases, with 16 bases separating them. CDR3 length: 16 amino acids. Germline loops: CDR1 SGHTA, CDR2 FQGNSA. CDR3 protein: CASSLPRARGADTQYF. The CDR3 DNA reads as TGTGCCAGCAGCTTACCACGTGCCCGGGGTGCAGATACGCAGTATTTT.

CDR3 loop: CASSDRREGGYQETQYF. DNA for the CDR3: TGTGCCAGCAGTGACCGGCGGGAGGGGGGGTACCAAGAGACCCAGTACTTC. V usage is TRBV2 and J usage is TRBJ2-5, with 9 bases that match TRBD2. V lost 3 bases and J lost 0; bases outside the gene matches: 8. There are 17 residues in the CDR3. CDR1 is SNHLY and CDR2 is FYNNEI in the germline V gene.

The chain recombines TRBV19 with TRBJ1-5, with TRBD1 matching over 10 bases. The CDR3 totals 14 residues. V lost 3 bases to trimming and J lost 4 bases; unmatched junction nucleotides: 0. Germline CDR1 and CDR2: LNHDA and SQIVND (reference sequence). The CDR3 loop is CASSMGQGNQPQHF. CDR3 nucleotide sequence: TGTGCCAGTAGTATGGGACAGGGGAATCAGCCCCAGCATTTT.

This clone has just a few counts. The V and J genes are TRBV16 and TRBJ2-1; tentative D call: TRBD1 (6 bases). CDR3 size: 12 residues. V dropped 0 bases and J dropped 11 bases, with 8 bases sitting between them. Germline values: CDR1 KGHSY, CDR2 FQNENV. CDR3 loop: CASSQSGQQQFF. CDR3 nucleotides: TGTGCCAGCAGCCAATCTGGACAGCAGCAGTTCTTC.

This clone has more than one count but fewer than ten. The chain is built from TRBV5-1 and TRBJ2-1; D not resolved. The germline gives CDR1 SGHRS, CDR2 YFSETQ. Trimming cost V 2 bases and J 2 bases, with 11 bases left between them. The length of the CDR3 is 15 residues. Here the CDR3 DNA reads TGCGCCAGCAGCTTTCAATTGCAGGCCTACAATGAGCAGTTCTTC. Translated: CASSFQLQAYNEQFF.

This clone was found once. This chain connects TRBV4-2 to TRBJ2-3, with D tentatively TRBD2 (5 bases). CDR3 length: 13 amino acids. Trimming removed 0 bases from V and 5 bases from J, with 6 bases in between. Germline V gene data show CDR1 as LGHNA and CDR2 as YNFKEQ. The CDR3 DNA is TGTGCCAGCAGCCAAGATCGGGGAGATACGCAGTATTTT. Encoded protein: CASSQDRGDTQYF.

This chain uses TRBV19 with TRBJ1-4; no reliable D call. Germline V gene lookup returns CDR1 LNHDA and CDR2 SQIVND (reference sequence). Trimming cost V 7 bases and J 10 bases, with 4 bases left between them. There are 9 residues in the CDR3. The CDR3 DNA sequence: TGTGCCAGTATCGGAAAACTGTTTTTT. Its protein product is CASIGKLFF.

J is TRBJ1-2 and V is TRBV18; 11 positions match TRBD1. Germline CDR1 is KGHSH and CDR2 is LQKENI. After removal of 3 bases from V and 4 bases from J, the junction contained 7 bases not matched to a gene. The length of the CDR3 is 16 residues. The chain's CDR3 is CASSPPGQGAIYGYTF. In DNA form, the CDR3 reads TGTGCCAGCTCACCCCCCGGACAGGGGGCGATCTATGGCTACACCTTC.

The chain couples TRBV27 to TRBJ1-5; D remains ambiguous. The ends were cut back, 5 bases at V and 7 bases at J, with 12 bases in the middle. In germline, CDR1 is MNHEY, CDR2 SMNVEV (reference sequence). CDR3 length: 13 residues. The chain's CDR3 is CASSPGVQQPQHF. The CDR3 DNA reads TGTGCCAGCAGTCCCGGGGTACAGCAGCCCCAGCATTTT.

In DNA, the CDR3 is TGTGCCAGCAGTGAATTGAGACAGGGGGCAGATACGCAGTATTTT. Translation: CASSELRQGADTQYF. The chain links TRBV2 to TRBJ2-3; 9 bases are shared with TRBD1. The CDR3 runs to 15 residues. CDR1 and CDR2 from the germline V gene are SNHLY and FYNNEI. V lost 2 bases and J lost 4; bases outside the gene matches: 4.

V usage is TRBV25-1 and J usage is TRBJ2-5; weak D call: TRBD1 (6 bases). From germline, CDR1 is MGHDK and CDR2 SYGVNS. V was shortened by 2 bases and J by 5 bases, with 18 bases between the two germline ends. The CDR3 extends over 16 amino acids. The CDR3 here is CASSELTGQRGETQYF. CDR3 nucleotides: TGTGCCAGCAGTGAACTCACAGGGCAGCGAGGGGAGACCCAGTACTTC.

This clone was counted a few times. The chain is built from TRBV6-1 and TRBJ1-6, with D possibly being TRBD1 (5 bases). There are 13 residues in the CDR3. With 2 bases removed from V and 16 bases from J, the gap between germline ends came to 15 bases. The germline V gene encodes CDR1 MNHNS and CDR2 SASEGT. For the CDR3, the DNA is TGTGCCAGCAGTGAAAACGGGCCGGACACACTCCACTTT. The encoded protein is CASSENGPDTLHF.

This rearrangement joins TRBV6-5 to TRBJ2-5; 7 bases map to TRBD1. The J call is doubtful: the DNA matches TRBJ2-7 better. This CDR3 spans 15 amino acids. Germline CDR1 and CDR2: MNHEY and SVGAGI. CDR3 sequence reads: CASSYNRGSAYEQYF. The CDR3 coding sequence is TGTGCCAGCAGTTATAACAGGGGCAGCGCCTACGAGCAGTACTTC.

The count of this clone is one. The chain recombines TRBV5-1 with TRBJ2-1; 9 bases fit TRBD2. Germline values: CDR1 SGHRS, CDR2 YFSETQ. After removal of 4 bases from V and 2 bases from J, the junction contained 7 bases not matched to a gene. The CDR3 sequence is 16 residues long. The CDR3 DNA sequence: TGCGCCAGCAGCAAGGCTAGACTAGCGGCCTACAATGAGCAGTTCTTC. Translation gives CASSKARLAAYNEQFF.

The sample holds one count of this clone. J is TRBJ2-2 and V is TRBV7-9; 7 bases map to TRBD2. This CDR3 spans 16 amino acids. The V gene end was trimmed by 5 bases and the J gene end by 3 bases; junction bases not matched to a gene: 9. Germline CDR1 and CDR2: SEHNR and FQNEAQ (reference sequence). The CDR3 reads CASSPRGGSYTGELFF. The DNA for the CDR3 is TGTGCCAGCAGCCCAAGGGGCGGGAGTTACACCGGGGAGCTGTTTTTT.

The DNA for the CDR3 is TGTGCCAGCAGCGCTCAGAGGGCCACTGAAGCTTTCTTT. As protein: CASSAQRATEAFF. This chain connects TRBV9 to TRBJ1-1; the D is unclear. CDR3 length equals 13 residues. Germline assignment: CDR1 SGDLS and CDR2 YYNGEE. The V end lost 3 bases, the J end lost 4 bases, and 10 bases lay between the germline ends.

The chain carries TRBV6-5 and TRBJ1-1; TRBD1 agrees at 12 bases. From germline, CDR1 is MNHEY and CDR2 SVGAGI. The CDR3 runs 15 residues. The junction had 11 bases not matched to a gene; V was cut back by 4 bases and J by 11 bases. CDR3 residues: CASSFLGTGGRKAFF. The DNA for the CDR3 is TGTGCCAGCAGTTTCCTCGGGACAGGGGGCCGAAAGGCTTTCTTT.

The chain couples TRBV4-1 to TRBJ1-1; D gene uncertain. The ends were cut back, 1 base at V and 4 bases at J, with 16 bases in the middle. Germline values: CDR1 MGHRA, CDR2 YSYEKL. The CDR3 runs to 16 residues. This chain's CDR3 is CASSQVMGSLRTEAFF. CDR3 in DNA: TGCGCCAGCAGCCAAGTGATGGGCAGTTTGCGCACTGAAGCTTTCTTT.

This chain joins TRBV11-1 and TRBJ2-5; 8 nucleotides align to TRBD1. The V and J ends lost 5 bases and 4 bases, in that order; junction bases with no gene match: 3. Germline V gene sequence: CDR1 SGHAT, CDR2 FQDESV (reference sequence). CDR3 length: 13 amino acids. The CDR3 here is CASSPDRGETQYF. The CDR3 DNA reads TGTGCCAGCAGCCCTGACAGGGGAGAGACCCAGTACTTC. Drawing the rest from reference TRBV11-1 and TRBJ2-5, the complete variable domain is EAEVAQSPRYKITEKSQAVAFWCDPISGHATLYWYRQILGQGPELLVQFQDESVVDDSQLPKDRFSAERLKGVDSTLKIQPAELGDSAMYLCASSPDRGETQYFGPGTRLLVL.

This chain joins TRBV27 and TRBJ2-5; the match to TRBD2 covers 7 bases. V lost 5 bases, J lost 5 bases, and 8 bases stayed unmatched. CDR1 and CDR2 (germline): MNHEY, SMNVEV (reference sequence). The CDR3 runs 14 residues. CDR3 sequence (DNA): TGTGCCAGCAGTCCCCTATCCGGGGGGGAGACCCAGTACTTC. It encodes CASSPLSGGETQYF.

The chain employs TRBV27 and TRBJ2-7; 9 positions agree with TRBD1. CDR3 length: 14 residues. Losses at the gene ends were 7 bases for V and 4 bases for J; bases not matched to a gene: 8. The V gene's germline CDR1 is MNHEY and CDR2 SMNVEV (reference sequence). This chain's CDR3 is CASNPQGARYEQYF. The CDR3, as DNA: TGTGCCAGCAATCCACAGGGGGCTCGTTACGAGCAGTACTTC.

This clone was observed a single time. CDR3: CASSPFRNTEAFF. The CDR3 region has the DNA TGTGCCAGCAGTCCTTTCAGGAACACTGAAGCTTTCTTT. The chain links TRBV6-5 to TRBJ1-1; D is unresolved. The ends were cut back, 5 bases at V and 1 base at J, with 8 bases in the middle. Germline CDR1 MNHEY, CDR2 SVGAGI. The CDR3 has 13 residues.

This clone was seen a few times. The rearrangement uses TRBV7-3 and TRBJ1-5, with 8 bases identical to TRBD1. The CDR3 contains 18 residues. Germline values: CDR1 SGHTA, CDR2 FQGTGA. Trimming at V came to 4 bases and at J to 3 bases, leaving 14 bases not matched to a gene. CDR3 sequence: CASSSRDRDRTPNQPQHF. CDR3 in DNA: TGTGCCAGCAGCTCACGAGACCGGGACAGGACTCCCAATCAGCCCCAGCATTTT.

This clone was observed a few times. The chain links TRBV27 to TRBJ2-7, with D possibly matching TRBD2 (6 bases). Between the trimmed V and J ends, which lost 3 bases and 3 bases, there was a span of 12 bases. The CDR3 consists of 14 residues. Germline values: CDR1 MNHEY, CDR2 SMNVEV (reference sequence). In nucleotides, the CDR3 is TGTGCCAGCAGTTTTCGGGGGAATAGCTACGAGCAGTACTTC. Encoded protein: CASSFRGNSYEQYF.

The chain combines TRBV6-5 with TRBJ2-2, with 7 nucleotides matching TRBD1. Trimming cost V 6 bases and J 5 bases; bases outside gene matches: 6. CDR1 and CDR2 from the germline V gene are MNHEY and SVGAGI. The CDR3 covers 14 residues. Here the CDR3 reads CASRFDRATGELFF. The CDR3 coding sequence is TGTGCCAGCAGATTTGACAGGGCGACCGGGGAGCTGTTTTTT.

V and J are TRBV13 and TRBJ2-5; 12 bases are a match to TRBD1. With 5 bases clipped from V and 3 bases from J, the junction kept 22 bases outside the gene matches. Germline values: CDR1 PRHDT, CDR2 FYEKMQ (reference sequence). The CDR3 is made up of 21 amino acids. Written as DNA, the CDR3 is TGTGCCAGCAGCCTACTCCAAGGGACAGGGGGCGTGAATTGGGAAGAAGAGACCCAGTACTTC. Its translation: CASSLLQGTGGVNWEEETQYF. The complete variable domain, with remaining parts taken from reference TRBV13 and TRBJ2-5, reads AAGVIQSPRHLIKEKRETATLKCYPIPRHDTVYWYQQGPGQDPQFLISFYEKMQSDKGSIPDRFSAQQFSDYHSELNMSSLELGDSALYFCASSLLQGTGGVNWEEETQYFGPGTRLLVL.